A single sample gave rise to the 21 T cell receptor beta chains below, sequenced in a study of cytomegalovirus exposure and HLA in healthy donors. Assay: immunoSEQ multiplex PCR; the TCRdb copy retains only in-frame clones and omits some. The sample comprises 160,000 or so clones, around nine tenths of which are singletons, and 2% to 3% rests with the top ten. Sequenced sample: PBMCs. The receptors were sampled from a man aged 18 to 35 in good health and CMV-seropositive.

CDR3 DNA sequence: TGCGCCAGCAGTCTAGGGGGCGCGGGTGGCTACACCTTC. Translated, it gives CASSLGGAGGYTF. This chain links TRBV5-1 with TRBJ1-2, with 7 bases aligning to TRBD1. This CDR3 is 13 amino acids long. The V gene's germline CDR1 is SGHRS and CDR2 YFSETQ. J lost 7 bases, V lost 5 bases, and 8 bases had no gene match. Full variable domain (rest looked up from reference TRBV5-1 and TRBJ1-2): KAGVTQTPRYLIKTRGQQVTLSCSPISGHRSVSWYQQTPGQGLQFLFEYFSETQRNKGNFPGRFSGRQFSNSRSEMNVSTLELGDSALYLCASSLGGAGGYTFGSGTRLTVV.

The V and J genes are TRBV6-5 and TRBJ2-1, with D tentatively TRBD2 (5 bases). Germline lookup yields CDR1 MNHEY and CDR2 SVGAGI. This CDR3 is built from 13 residues. Trimming removed 2 bases from V and 7 bases from J, with 9 bases in between. In DNA, the CDR3 is TGTGCCAGCAGTTACGAGGGCGGGAATGAGCAGTTCTTC. It specifies CASSYEGGNEQFF.

The genes are TRBV7-2 and TRBJ2-7; TRBD2 might be the D (5 bases). V lost 6 bases and J lost 2, with 11 bases in between. The CDR3 has 13 amino acids. Germline CDR1 and CDR2: SGHTA and FQGNSA. CDR3 sequence reads: CASRLGNTYEQYF. Here the CDR3 DNA reads TGTGCCAGCAGACTAGGGAATACCTACGAGCAGTACTTC. Full variable domain (outside the CDR3, taken from reference TRBV7-2 and TRBJ2-7): GAGVSQSPSNKVTEKGKDVELRCDPISGHTALYWYRQSLGQGLEFLIYFQGNSAPDKSGLPSDRFSAERTGGSVSTLTIQRTQQEDSAVYLCASRLGNTYEQYFGPGTRLTVT.

The genes are TRBV27 and TRBJ2-3; maybe TRBD2 (5 bases). V was shortened by 4 bases and J by 6 bases, with 11 bases between the two germline ends. This CDR3 has 13 residues. Germline assignment: CDR1 MNHEY and CDR2 SMNVEV (reference sequence). The CDR3 sequence: CASSSRLADTQYF. In nucleotides, the CDR3 is TGTGCCAGCAGTTCGAGATTAGCGGATACGCAGTATTTT.

The V call is TRBV2, the J call TRBJ1-5; no firm D call. From germline, CDR1 is SNHLY and CDR2 FYNNEI. The CDR3 runs to 13 residues. V lost 6 bases and J 5 bases, leaving 11 bases between the germline ends. The CDR3 DNA reads TGTGCCAGCAGGTGGGCCCTTTATCAGCCCCAGCATTTT. It yields the protein CASRWALYQPQHF.

The rearrangement links TRBV19 to TRBJ2-7; TRBD1 might be the D (6 bases). Trimming left V 5 bases short and J 3 bases short, with 14 bases between. The CDR3 runs 14 residues. Per germline, CDR1 LNHDA and CDR2 SQIVND (reference sequence). The CDR3: CASSPGTSFYEQYF. In nucleotides, the CDR3 is TGTGCCAGTAGTCCCGGGACAAGCTTCTACGAGCAGTACTTC.

The V call is TRBV14, the J call TRBJ2-3; possible D gene TRBD2, 6 bases. V lost 2 bases and J 2 bases, leaving 14 bases between the germline ends. This CDR3 contains 16 residues. Germline V gene data show CDR1 as SGHDN and CDR2 as FVKESK. For the CDR3, the DNA is TGTGCCAGCAGCCAAAACTCGGGGGTCAACACAGATACGCAGTATTTT. This codes for CASSQNSGVNTDTQYF. Full variable domain (outside the CDR3, taken from reference TRBV14 and TRBJ2-3): EAGVTQFPSHSVIEKGQTVTLRCDPISGHDNLYWYRRVMGKEIKFLLHFVKESKQDESGMPNNRFLAERTGGTYSTLKVQPAELEDSGVYFCASSQNSGVNTDTQYFGPGTRLTVL.

The CDR3 coding sequence is TGTGCCAGCAGCTTAGTGTCCCTAGCGGTAAGGGATGAGCAGTTCTTC. This sequence encodes CASSLVSLAVRDEQFF. The V gene is TRBV7-9, the J gene TRBJ2-1, with 7 bases fitting TRBD2. CDR1 is SEHNR, CDR2 FQNEAQ, per germline (reference sequence). The CDR3 extends over 16 amino acids. The junction had 11 bases not matched to a gene; V was cut back by 1 base and J by 8 bases.

The chain joins TRBV2 to TRBJ2-1; 13 nucleotides line up with TRBD2. After removal of 6 bases from V and 4 bases from J, the junction contained 0 bases not matched to a gene. The germline V gene has CDR1 SNHLY and CDR2 FYNNEI. This CDR3 has 14 amino acids. The CDR3 region has the DNA TGTGCCAGCAGGACTAGCGGGAGGTACAATGAGCAGTTCTTC. This translates into CASRTSGRYNEQFF.

CDR3 loop: CASRGTSWEQYF. The CDR3 DNA reads TGTGCCAGCAGGGGGACTAGTTGGGAGCAGTACTTC. The chain employs TRBV6-5 and TRBJ2-7; TRBD2 matches 8 bases. V was pared by 6 bases and J by 7 bases, with 5 bases of the junction left unmatched. Germline loops: CDR1 MNHEY, CDR2 SVGAGI. This CDR3 comprises 12 residues.

V usage is TRBV19 and J usage is TRBJ1-5, with 9 bases matching TRBD1. The germline CDR1 and CDR2 sequences are LNHDA and SQIVND (reference sequence). The CDR3 has 16 residues. V lost 3 bases to trimming and J lost 1 base; unmatched junction nucleotides: 4. CDR3: CASSMGTGRSNQPQHF. CDR3 in DNA: TGTGCCAGTAGTATGGGGACAGGGAGAAGCAATCAGCCCCAGCATTTT.

J is TRBJ1-2 and V is TRBV5-1, with D unclear. The CDR3 loop spans 14 amino acids. The V gene lost 0 bases and the J gene lost 4 bases, with 10 bases spanning the gap. Germline V lookup: CDR1 SGHRS, CDR2 YFSETQ. CDR3 loop: CASSLEELAYGYTF. The CDR3 DNA reads TGCGCCAGCAGCTTGGAGGAGTTGGCCTATGGCTACACCTTC.

The genes are TRBV5-5 and TRBJ2-7, with 7 bases fitting TRBD1. The CDR3 has 15 residues. J was trimmed by 2 bases and V by 4 bases; bases with no gene match: 9. CDR1 is SGHKS and CDR2 is YYEKEE in the germline V gene (reference sequence). For the CDR3, the DNA is TGTGCCAGCAGCCTGGAAACCGGGACAGCCTACGAGCAGTACTTC. It translates to CASSLETGTAYEQYF.

This chain joins TRBV5-4 and TRBJ1-2; 7 bases are a match to TRBD1. This CDR3 is 15 amino acids long. V gave up 4 bases and J gave up 4 bases; unmatched junction bases: 10. Germline V gives CDR1 SGHNT, CDR2 YYREEE (reference sequence). This chain's CDR3 is CASSTGQDASYGYTF. The CDR3 bases are TGTGCCAGCAGCACCGGACAGGACGCAAGCTATGGCTACACCTTC.

The chain links TRBV4-3 to TRBJ2-2, with TRBD1 matching 7 bases. Germline trimming cut 3 bases from V and 8 bases from J; bases unmatched to any gene: 0. The CDR3 runs to 12 residues. Germline-derived CDR1 and CDR2 are LGHNA and YSLEER. For the CDR3, the DNA is TGCGCCAGCAGCCAGGACAGGGGGGAGCTGTTTTTT. It codes for CASSQDRGELFF.

The chain recombines TRBV6-6 with TRBJ1-1; TRBD1 is a possible D gene (6 bases). The CDR3 loop spans 13 amino acids. The V and J ends lost 5 bases and 7 bases respectively, with 14 bases between them. Looked up from germline, CDR1 is MNHNY and CDR2 is SVGAGI (reference sequence). The CDR3 nucleotides are TGTGCCAGCAGTGGCGGACAGCGAGGTGAAGCTTTCTTT. It encodes CASSGGQRGEAFF.

This rearrangement joins TRBV7-2 to TRBJ1-5; possible D gene TRBD1, 5 bases. CDR1 and CDR2 (germline): SGHTA, FQGNSA. V was shortened by 0 bases and J by 6 bases, with 12 bases between the two germline ends. This CDR3 is built from 15 residues. For the CDR3, the DNA is TGTGCCAGCAGCTTAGCGGGGCAAAGGGGTCAGCCCCAGCATTTT. As protein: CASSLAGQRGQPQHF.

This chain uses TRBV25-1 with TRBJ2-7; no clear D. Trimming shortened V by 1 base and J by 7 bases, and 5 bases separated the two germline ends. Germline CDR1 reads MGHDK; CDR2 reads SYGVNS. The CDR3 is 11 residues long. CDR3 protein: CASSEFREQYF. The CDR3 nucleotides are TGTGCCAGCAGTGAATTCAGGGAGCAGTACTTC.

This clone was detected only once. The rearrangement joins TRBV27 to TRBJ2-3, with 8 bases identical to TRBD1. The CDR3 totals 15 residues. J gave up 1 base and V 3 bases, and 3 bases lay outside the gene matches. Germline CDR1 reads MNHEY; CDR2 reads SMNVEV (reference sequence). CDR3: CASSFVTGGTDTQYF. The CDR3 DNA follows: TGTGCCAGCAGTTTCGTGACAGGGGGCACAGATACGCAGTATTTT.

This clone was picked up many times. The chain recombines TRBV6-1 with TRBJ2-2, with 10 bases lining up with TRBD2. The CDR3 consists of 18 residues. The trim removed 4 bases at V and 1 base at J, leaving 9 bases unmatched. The germline gives CDR1 MNHNS, CDR2 SASEGT. This CDR3 reads CASSGDPGTSENTGELFF. In DNA, the CDR3 is TGTGCCAGCAGTGGCGATCCCGGGACTAGCGAGAACACCGGGGAGCTGTTTTTT.

The V gene is TRBV9, the J gene TRBJ2-7; possible D gene TRBD2, 6 bases. The germline V gene has CDR1 SGDLS and CDR2 YYNGEE. V was clipped by 7 bases and J by 4 bases, with 18 bases between them. The CDR3 loop spans 14 amino acids. CDR3: CASGPPGTLYEQYF. CDR3 sequence (DNA): TGTGCCAGCGGTCCGCCCGGGACTCTGTACGAGCAGTACTTC.